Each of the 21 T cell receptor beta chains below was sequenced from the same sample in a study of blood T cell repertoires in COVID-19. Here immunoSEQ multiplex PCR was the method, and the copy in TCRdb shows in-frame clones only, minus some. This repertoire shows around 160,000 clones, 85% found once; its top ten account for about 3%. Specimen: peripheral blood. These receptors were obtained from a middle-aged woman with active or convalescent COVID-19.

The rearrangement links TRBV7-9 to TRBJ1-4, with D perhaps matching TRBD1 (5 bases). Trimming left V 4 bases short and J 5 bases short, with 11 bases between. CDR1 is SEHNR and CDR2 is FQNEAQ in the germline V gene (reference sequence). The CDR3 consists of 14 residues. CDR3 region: CASSSQGGNEKLFF. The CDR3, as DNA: TGTGCCAGCAGCTCTCAGGGAGGGAATGAAAAACTGTTTTTT.

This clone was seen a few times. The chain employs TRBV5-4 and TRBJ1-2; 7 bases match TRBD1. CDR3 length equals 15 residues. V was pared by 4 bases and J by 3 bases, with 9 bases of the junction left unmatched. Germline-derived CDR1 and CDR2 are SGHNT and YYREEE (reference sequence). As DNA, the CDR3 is TGTGCCAGCAGCGTAGTACTACAGGGGTACTATGGCTACACCTTC. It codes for CASSVVLQGYYGYTF.

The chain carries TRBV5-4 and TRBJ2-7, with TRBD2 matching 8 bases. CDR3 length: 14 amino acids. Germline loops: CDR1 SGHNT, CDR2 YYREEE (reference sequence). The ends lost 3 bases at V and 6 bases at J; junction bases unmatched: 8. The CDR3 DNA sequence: TGTGCCAGCAGCTCGAGCGGGAGAGCCTCCGAGCAGTACTTC. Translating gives CASSSSGRASEQYF.

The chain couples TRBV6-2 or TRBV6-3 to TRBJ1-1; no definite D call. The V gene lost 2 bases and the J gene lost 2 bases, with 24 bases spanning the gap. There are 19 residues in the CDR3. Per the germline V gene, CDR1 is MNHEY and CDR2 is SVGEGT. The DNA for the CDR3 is TGTGCCAGCAGTTACCTCCCCTGGTGGATCGGGAGAAGTAACACTGAAGCTTTCTTT. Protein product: CASSYLPWWIGRSNTEAFF.

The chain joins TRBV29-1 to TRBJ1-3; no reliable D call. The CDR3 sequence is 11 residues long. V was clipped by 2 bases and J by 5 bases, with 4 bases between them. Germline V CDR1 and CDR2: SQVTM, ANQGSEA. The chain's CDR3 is CSVESRNTIYF. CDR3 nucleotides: TGCAGCGTTGAATCAAGAAACACCATATATTTT. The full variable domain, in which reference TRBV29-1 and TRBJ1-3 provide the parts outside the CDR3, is SAVISQKPSRDICQRGTSLTIQCQVDSQVTMMFWYRQQPGQSLTLIATANQGSEATYESGFVIDKFPISRPNLTFSTLTVSNMSPEDSSIYLCSVESRNTIYFGEGSWLTVV.

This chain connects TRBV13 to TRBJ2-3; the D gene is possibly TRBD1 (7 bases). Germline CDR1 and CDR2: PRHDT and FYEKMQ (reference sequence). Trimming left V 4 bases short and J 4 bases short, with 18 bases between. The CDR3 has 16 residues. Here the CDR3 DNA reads TGTGCCAGCAGCTGGCTCGTGGCAGGGGGGTCAGATACGCAGTATTTT. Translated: CASSWLVAGGSDTQYF. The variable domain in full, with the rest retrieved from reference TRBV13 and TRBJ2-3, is AAGVIQSPRHLIKEKRETATLKCYPIPRHDTVYWYQQGPGQDPQFLISFYEKMQSDKGSIPDRFSAQQFSDYHSELNMSSLELGDSALYFCASSWLVAGGSDTQYFGPGTRLTVL.

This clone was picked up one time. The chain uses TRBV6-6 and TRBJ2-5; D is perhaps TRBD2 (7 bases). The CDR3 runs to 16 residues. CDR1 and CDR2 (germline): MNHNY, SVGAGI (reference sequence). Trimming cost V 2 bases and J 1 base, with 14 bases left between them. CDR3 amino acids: CASSYGQGRVQETQYF. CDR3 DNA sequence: TGTGCCAGCAGTTACGGGCAGGGGAGGGTCCAAGAGACCCAGTACTTC.

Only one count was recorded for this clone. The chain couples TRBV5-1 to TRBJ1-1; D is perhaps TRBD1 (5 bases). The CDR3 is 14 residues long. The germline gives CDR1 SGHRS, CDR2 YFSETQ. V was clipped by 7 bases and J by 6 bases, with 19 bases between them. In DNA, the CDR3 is TGCGCCAGCTCCAAACCCGGGGGGGACGCTGAAGCTTTCTTT. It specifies CASSKPGGDAEAFF.

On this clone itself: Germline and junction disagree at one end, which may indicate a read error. Here the CDR3 reads CASSVFSRANVLTF. Written as DNA, the CDR3 is TGTGCCAGCAGTGTCTTCTCTAGGGCCAACGTCCTGACTTTC. This chain links TRBV28 with TRBJ2-6; D is unclear. This CDR3 has 14 amino acids. Germline lookup yields CDR1 MDHEN and CDR2 SYDVKM.

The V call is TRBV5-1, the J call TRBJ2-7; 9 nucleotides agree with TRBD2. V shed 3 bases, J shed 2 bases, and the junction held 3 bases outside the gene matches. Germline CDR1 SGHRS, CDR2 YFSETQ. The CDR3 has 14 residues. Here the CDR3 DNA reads TGCGCCAGCAGCTCAACTAGCGGGCCCTACGAGCAGTACTTC. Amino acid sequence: CASSSTSGPYEQYF.

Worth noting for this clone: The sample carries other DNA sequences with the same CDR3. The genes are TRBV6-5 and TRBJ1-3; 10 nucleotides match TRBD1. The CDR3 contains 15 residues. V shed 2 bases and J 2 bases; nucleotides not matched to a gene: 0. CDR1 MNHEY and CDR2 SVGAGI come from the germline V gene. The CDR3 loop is CASSYDRGPGNTIYF. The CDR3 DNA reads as TGTGCCAGCAGTTACGACAGGGGGCCTGGAAACACCATATATTTT.

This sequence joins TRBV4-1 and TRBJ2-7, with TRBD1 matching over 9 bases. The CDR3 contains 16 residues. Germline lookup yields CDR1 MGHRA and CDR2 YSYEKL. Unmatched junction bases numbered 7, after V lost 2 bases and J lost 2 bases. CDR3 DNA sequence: TGCGCCAGCAGCCAATCTCCGGGACAGGGACCCTACGAGCAGTACTTC. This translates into CASSQSPGQGPYEQYF.

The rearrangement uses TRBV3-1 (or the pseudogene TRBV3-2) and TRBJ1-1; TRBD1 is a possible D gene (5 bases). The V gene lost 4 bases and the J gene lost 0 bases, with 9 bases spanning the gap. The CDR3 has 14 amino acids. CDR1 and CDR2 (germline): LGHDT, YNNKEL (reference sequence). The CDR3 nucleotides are TGTGCCAGCAGCCCGCTGACAGTGAACACTGAAGCTTTCTTT. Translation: CASSPLTVNTEAFF.

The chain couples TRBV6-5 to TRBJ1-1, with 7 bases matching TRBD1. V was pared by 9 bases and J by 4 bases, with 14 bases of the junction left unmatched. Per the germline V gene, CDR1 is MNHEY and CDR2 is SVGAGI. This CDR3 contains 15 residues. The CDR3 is CASRNPPQGGTEAFF. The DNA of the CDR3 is TGTGCCAGTCGAAACCCCCCGCAGGGGGGCACTGAAGCTTTCTTT.

CDR3 nucleotides: TGTGCCAGCAGCTTAGGGACAGGGGGTTTCGGCTACACCTTC. This translates into CASSLGTGGFGYTF. This chain links TRBV5-5 with TRBJ1-2; 11 bases are shared with TRBD1. CDR3 size: 14 residues. Looked up from germline, CDR1 is SGHKS and CDR2 is YYEKEE (reference sequence). V shed 2 bases and J 8 bases; nucleotides not matched to a gene: 5.

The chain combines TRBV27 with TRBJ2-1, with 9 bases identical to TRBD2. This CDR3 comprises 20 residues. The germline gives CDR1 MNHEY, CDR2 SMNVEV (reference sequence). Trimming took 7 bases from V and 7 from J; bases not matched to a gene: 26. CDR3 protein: CASTLYGGLAGPPGLNEQFF. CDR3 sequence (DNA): TGTGCCAGCACTCTATACGGGGGCCTAGCGGGGCCTCCCGGTTTGAATGAGCAGTTCTTC.

Here the CDR3 reads CASSYLSGTRGKETQYF. In DNA form, the CDR3 reads TGTGCCAGCAGTTACCTATCCGGGACTAGGGGCAAAGAGACCCAGTACTTC. This chain joins TRBV28 and TRBJ2-5, with 8 positions matching TRBD2. Germline CDR1 is MDHEN and CDR2 is SYDVKM. The J segment lost 3 bases and the V segment lost 4 bases, leaving 13 bases of the junction unmatched. CDR3 length: 17 residues.

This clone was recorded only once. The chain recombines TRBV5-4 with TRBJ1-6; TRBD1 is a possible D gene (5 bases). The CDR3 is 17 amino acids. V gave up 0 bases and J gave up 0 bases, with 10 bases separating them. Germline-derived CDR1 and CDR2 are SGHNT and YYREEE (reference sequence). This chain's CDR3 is CASSLGGVSSYNSPLHF. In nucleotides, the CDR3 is TGTGCCAGCAGCTTGGGGGGGGTGAGCTCCTATAATTCACCCCTCCACTTT.

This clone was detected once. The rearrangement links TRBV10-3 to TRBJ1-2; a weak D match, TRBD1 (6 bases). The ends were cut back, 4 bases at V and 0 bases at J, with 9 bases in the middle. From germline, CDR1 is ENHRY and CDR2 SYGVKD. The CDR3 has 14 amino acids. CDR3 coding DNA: TGTGCCATCAGTGGACAGGTAGCTAACTATGGCTACACCTTC. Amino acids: CAISGQVANYGYTF.

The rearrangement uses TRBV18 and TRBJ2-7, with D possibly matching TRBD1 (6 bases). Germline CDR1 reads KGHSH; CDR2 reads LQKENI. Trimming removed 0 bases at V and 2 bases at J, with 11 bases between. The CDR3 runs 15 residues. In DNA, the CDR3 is TGTGCCAGCTCACCACCGCTAGGACAGACCTACGAGCAGTACTTC. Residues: CASSPPLGQTYEQYF.

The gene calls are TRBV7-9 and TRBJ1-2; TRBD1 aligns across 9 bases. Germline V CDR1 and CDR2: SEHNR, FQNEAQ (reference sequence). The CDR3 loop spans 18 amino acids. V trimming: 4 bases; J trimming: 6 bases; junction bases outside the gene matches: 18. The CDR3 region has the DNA TGTGCCAGCAGCTCTTATTCTACAGGGGGCTCCCGACTTAATGGCTACACCTTC. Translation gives CASSSYSTGGSRLNGYTF.